Detailed here is one T cell receptor (beta chain). The same CDR3 can be traced to other DNA sequences in this sample. V was shortened by 3 bases and J by 4 bases, with 10 bases between the two germline ends. The CDR3 runs 13 residues. Germline V gene lookup returns CDR1 SNHLY and CDR2 FYNNEI. This sample is part of a study of shared clonotypes between healthy human individuals. Using immunoSEQ multiplex PCR, the repertoire was profiled, and TCRdb retains in-frame clones only, with some absent. The sample has over a million clones; approximately 76% are singletons. The gene calls are TRBV2 and TRBJ2-7; D remains unclear. This clonotype was sampled from a man younger than 35 in good health. Material for sequencing was memory CD4+ T cells sorted from blood. Subset described: CD45RA-negative fraction. The CDR3 DNA is TGTGCCAGCAGTGACGGCAGGTTTTACGAGCAGTACTTC. Protein product: CASSDGRFYEQYF. Complete variable domain (other parts from reference TRBV2 and TRBJ2-7): EPEVTQTPSHQVTQMGQEVILRCVPISNHLYFYWYRQILGQKVEFLVSFYNNEISEKSEIFDDQFSVERPDGSNFTLKIRSTKLEDSAMYFCASSDGRFYEQYFGPGTRLTVT.